This T cell receptor beta chain was profiled in a study of CD8 T cells in ankylosing spondylitis. General study points: Roughly 8 highly homologous variants made up a TCR beta motif that seemed to typify ankylosing spondylitis blood. It was reported that disease-linked clones were significantly enriched in matched ankylosing spondylitis synovial fluid. Past studies reported some motif variants in reactive arthritis synovial fluid and blood.

TCRdb processed the 5' RACE reads anew with MiXCR; each CDR3 protein has one entry. The sample includes 250,000 or so distinct CDR3 sequences, approximately 11% of them seen just once. This clonotype was detected only a few times. Its specificity is unknown. Source material: blood, either unsorted or a sorted T cell fraction (not recorded which). The receptor's source is a male donor with ankylosing spondylitis or in good health (not recorded which).

The CDR3 sequence: CASKSPDPHPHSNQPQHF. The CDR3, as DNA: TGTGCCAGCAAGTCCCCAGATCCGCACCCTCATAGCAATCAGCCCCAGCATTTT. The chain links TRBV25-1 to TRBJ1-5; D not certain. V was trimmed by 7 bases and J by 0 bases, leaving 22 bases between them. The CDR3 loop spans 18 amino acids. The germline CDR1 and CDR2 sequences are MGHDK and SYGVNS.